Sequencing of this T cell receptor (beta chain) was carried out in a study of T-cell memory formation after mild COVID-19. Overall study context: TCR clustering was largely donor specific.

TCRdb re-derived calls from the 5' RACE reads in MiXCR, one entry per CDR3 protein. The sample holds some 270,000 distinct CDR3 sequences; roughly 14% are singletons and the top ten take 2% to 2.5%. Trimming took 3 bases from V and 4 from J, leaving 17 bases between them. Germline CDR1 reads SGHRS; CDR2 reads YFSETQ. The CDR3 is made up of 16 amino acids. Study-wide results and limits: Whereas later expanders leaned CD4+, clones contracting day 15 to 85 showed a balanced CD4/CD8 makeup.

This clonotype was seen more than once but under ten times. Its antigen is not identified. The sample comprised PBMCs or a T cell subset sorted from them (not recorded which). The clonotype was recovered from an adult woman who had mild COVID-19 (a few samples of this study predate the infection). Cell type and time point are not known. This chain connects TRBV5-1 to TRBJ2-1; perhaps TRBD1 as D (5 bases). The CDR3 sequence: CASSSTPLGLYNEQFF. Written as DNA, the CDR3 is TGCGCCAGCAGCTCGACCCCCCTGGGGCTTTACAATGAGCAGTTCTTC.